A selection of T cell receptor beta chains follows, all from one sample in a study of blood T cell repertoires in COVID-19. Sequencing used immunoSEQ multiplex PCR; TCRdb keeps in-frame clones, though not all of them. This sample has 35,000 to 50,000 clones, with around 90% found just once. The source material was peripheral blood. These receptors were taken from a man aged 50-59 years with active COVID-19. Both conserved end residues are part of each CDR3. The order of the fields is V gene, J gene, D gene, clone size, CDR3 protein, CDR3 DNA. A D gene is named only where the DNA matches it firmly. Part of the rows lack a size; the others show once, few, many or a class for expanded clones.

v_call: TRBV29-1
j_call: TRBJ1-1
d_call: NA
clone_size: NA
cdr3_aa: CSVSGTQNTEAFF
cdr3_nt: TGCAGCGTTTCCGGGACACAGAACACTGAAGCTTTCTTT

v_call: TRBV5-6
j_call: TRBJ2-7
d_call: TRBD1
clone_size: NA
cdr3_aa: CASSHPEQGRYEQYF
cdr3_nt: TGTGCCAGCAGCCATCCCGAACAGGGGCGGTACGAGCAGTACTTC

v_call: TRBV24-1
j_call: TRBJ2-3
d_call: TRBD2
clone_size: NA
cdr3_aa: CATSYGTSGGQQYF
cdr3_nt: TGTGCCACCAGCTACGGGACTAGCGGGGGGCAGCAGTATTTT

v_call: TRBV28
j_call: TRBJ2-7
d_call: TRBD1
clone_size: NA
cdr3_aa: CASSLGGQGAYEQYF
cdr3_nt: TGTGCCAGCAGTTTAGGGGGACAGGGGGCCTACGAGCAGTACTTC

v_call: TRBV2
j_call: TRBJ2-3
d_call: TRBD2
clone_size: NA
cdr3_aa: CASSLLAGGATDTQYF
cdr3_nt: TGTGCCAGCAGTCTACTAGCGGGGGGGGCCACAGATACGCAGTATTTT

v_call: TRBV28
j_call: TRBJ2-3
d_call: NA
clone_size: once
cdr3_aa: CASTPIPQGKDTQYF
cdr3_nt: TGTGCCAGCACCCCAATCCCGCAGGGAAAGGATACGCAGTATTTT

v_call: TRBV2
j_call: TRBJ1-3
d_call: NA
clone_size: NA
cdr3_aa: CASNGPQGSGSGNTIYF
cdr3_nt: TGTGCCAGCAATGGGCCACAGGGATCAGGTTCTGGAAACACCATATATTTT

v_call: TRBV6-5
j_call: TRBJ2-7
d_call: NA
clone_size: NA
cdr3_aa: CASSFHYEQYF
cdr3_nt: TGTGCCAGCAGTTTCCATTACGAGCAGTACTTC

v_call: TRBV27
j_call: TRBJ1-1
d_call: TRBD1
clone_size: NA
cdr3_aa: CASSLRGQGTEAFF
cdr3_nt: TGTGCCAGCAGCCTCAGGGGGCAAGGCACTGAAGCTTTCTTT

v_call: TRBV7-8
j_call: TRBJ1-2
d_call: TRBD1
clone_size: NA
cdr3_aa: CASSPSGQGVGGYTF
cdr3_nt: TGTGCCAGCAGCCCTAGCGGGCAGGGGGTTGGCGGCTACACCTTC